The text below deals with one T cell receptor beta chain. Its antigen is as yet unknown. This entry is derived from a study of graft-versus-host responses after intestinal transplantation. Study as a whole: Recipients obtained multivisceral, liver-intestinal, or isolated intestinal transplants. After anti-thymocyte globulin induction, recipients took tacrolimus and steroids for roughly three years. Study-wide results and caveats: Early after transplant, HvG clones declined as circulating GvH clones peaked. Subjects displaying graft-donor T cell macrochimerism possessed elevated graft-versus-host to host-versus-graft clonal ratios inside allografts.

The CDR3 extends over 11 amino acids. Trimming removed 7 bases from V and 4 bases from J, with 8 bases in between. Germline-derived CDR1 and CDR2 are MNHNS and SASEGT. TCRdb keeps only in-frame clones here, not all; method: immunoSEQ multiplex PCR. The sample holds about 88,000 clones, around 90% seen once. The rearrangement links TRBV6-1 to TRBJ2-7; D gene uncertain. This specimen consisted of unstimulated CD4+ T cells sorted from spleen or lymph node cells, obtained before intestinal transplant. This TCR was recovered from a human donor who received an intestinal transplant. The CDR3 region has the DNA TGTGCCAGCACCCGCGCATACGAGCAGTACTTC. Encoded protein: CASTRAYEQYF.